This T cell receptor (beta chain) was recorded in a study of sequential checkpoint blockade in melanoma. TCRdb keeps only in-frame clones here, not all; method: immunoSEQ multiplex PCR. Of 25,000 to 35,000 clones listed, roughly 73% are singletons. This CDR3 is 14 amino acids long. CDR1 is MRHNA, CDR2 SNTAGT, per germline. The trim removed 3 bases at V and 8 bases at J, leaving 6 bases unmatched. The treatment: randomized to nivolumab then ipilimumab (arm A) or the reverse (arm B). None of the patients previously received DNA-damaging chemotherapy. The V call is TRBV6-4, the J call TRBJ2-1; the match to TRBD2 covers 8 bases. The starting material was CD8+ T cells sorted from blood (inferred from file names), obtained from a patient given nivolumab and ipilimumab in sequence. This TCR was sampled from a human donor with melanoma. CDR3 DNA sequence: TGTGCCAGCAGTGAAGCGGGAGCGTACGATGAGCAGTTCTTC. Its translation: CASSEAGAYDEQFF.